The clone carrying this TCR beta chain has ten or more counts. Its antigen is currently unknown. The sample belongs to a study of early T cells in non-severe SARS-CoV-2 infection. Whole-study context: From unsorted whole blood, bulk RNA was sequenced, and the chains remained unpaired.

Individual cDNA molecules were tagged with unique molecular identifiers. Each CDR3 protein is one row after TCRdb ran MiXCR on the 5' RACE reads. The sample has roughly 25,000 distinct CDR3 sequences, less than 5% seen once. Germline loops: CDR1 SGHRS, CDR2 YFSETQ. This CDR3 spans 17 amino acids. V was clipped by 3 bases and J by 0 bases; unmatched bases: 8. General study points: Private and CD4 specificities were missed by VDJdb matching, skewed to anti-spike CD8.

The TCR sequence derives from an adult who was a healthcare worker with PCR-confirmed SARS-CoV-2 infection or an uninfected control (not recorded which). Specimen: whole blood. The chain recombines TRBV5-1 with TRBJ2-7, with 11 positions matching TRBD2. The CDR3 region is CASSSRLAGLGSYEQYF. The DNA for the CDR3 is TGCGCCAGCAGCTCTCGACTAGCGGGATTGGGCTCCTACGAGCAGTACTTC.